The next 24 T cell receptor beta chains were all read from a single sample in a study of early T cells in non-severe SARS-CoV-2 infection. TCRdb re-analysed the 5' RACE reads in MiXCR, keeping a single row per CDR3 protein. The repertoire holds 55,000 to 85,000 distinct CDR3 sequences, with 10% to 15% as singletons. The sample was whole blood. These receptors were obtained from an adult who was a healthcare worker with PCR-confirmed SARS-CoV-2 infection or an uninfected control (not recorded which).

The chain combines TRBV11-2 with TRBJ1-1; tentatively, D is TRBD1 (6 bases). Germline loops: CDR1 SGHAT, CDR2 FQNNGV. CDR3 length equals 16 residues. V was trimmed by 6 bases and J by 0 bases, leaving 17 bases between them. Here the CDR3 DNA reads TGTGCCAGCAGTCCTATCCGGGGGACAATGAACACTGAAGCTTTCTTT. Residues: CASSPIRGTMNTEAFF.

The genes are TRBV12-3 or TRBV12-4 and TRBJ2-2; 7 bases match TRBD1. The CDR3 loop spans 15 amino acids. V was clipped by 3 bases and J by 3 bases; unmatched bases: 4. The CDR3 DNA reads as TGTGCCAGCAGTTTCGGGCAGGGGGACACCGGGGAGCTGTTTTTT. Its translation is CASSFGQGDTGELFF.

There are many counts of this clonotype. The chain has TRBV11-2 and TRBJ2-2; 11 bases are shared with TRBD1. The germline CDR1 and CDR2 sequences are SGHAT and FQNNGV. The CDR3 runs to 16 residues. V gave up 4 bases and J gave up 3 bases; unmatched junction bases: 4. The CDR3 region is CASSSGQGAYTGELFF. The CDR3 DNA sequence: TGTGCCAGCAGCTCCGGACAGGGGGCATACACCGGGGAGCTGTTTTTT.

The chain is built from TRBV18 and TRBJ2-5; the D gene is possibly TRBD2 (5 bases). The germline gives CDR1 KGHSH, CDR2 LQKENI. The V and J ends lost 3 bases and 3 bases respectively, with 5 bases between them. CDR3 size: 12 residues. CDR3 sequence reads: CASSPGEETQYF. DNA for the CDR3: TGTGCCAGCTCACCCGGGGAAGAGACCCAGTACTTC.

This clonotype has just a few counts. The chain employs TRBV11-2 and TRBJ1-3; no reliable D call. Trimming took 3 bases from V and 3 from J, leaving 9 bases between them. The CDR3 runs to 14 residues. Germline CDR1 is SGHAT and CDR2 is FQNNGV. The CDR3 nucleotides read TGTGCCAGCAGCTTCGGGCTTTTTGGAAACACCATATATTTT. Encoded protein: CASSFGLFGNTIYF.

The V and J genes are TRBV10-3 and TRBJ2-7; D call uncertain. This CDR3 has 14 amino acids. The V gene lost 0 bases and the J gene lost 0 bases, with 6 bases spanning the gap. Germline CDR1 and CDR2: ENHRY and SYGVKD. The CDR3 loop is CAISESGSSYEQYF. Written as DNA, the CDR3 is TGTGCCATCAGTGAGTCGGGAAGCTCCTACGAGCAGTACTTC.

The rearrangement joins TRBV27 to TRBJ2-7; unclear D gene. The germline CDR1 and CDR2 sequences are MNHEY and SMNVEV (reference sequence). CDR3 length: 12 residues. Trimming shortened V by 5 bases and J by 5 bases, and 10 bases separated the two germline ends. This CDR3 is CASSGNMNEQYF. The CDR3 bases are TGTGCCAGCAGTGGGAACATGAACGAGCAGTACTTC.

This clonotype has at least ten counts. The chain combines TRBV6-5 with TRBJ2-5; 8 nucleotides agree with TRBD2. Germline V gene lookup returns CDR1 MNHEY and CDR2 SVGAGI. The V gene end was trimmed by 2 bases and the J gene end by 7 bases; junction bases not matched to a gene: 15. The CDR3 extends over 17 amino acids. The CDR3 DNA is TGTGCCAGCAGTTACAAGGCTAGCGGGCTCCGCGGGTGGACCCAGTACTTC. Its protein is CASSYKASGLRGWTQYF.

This clonotype was observed a handful of times. The rearrangement links TRBV29-1 to TRBJ2-3, with D unclear. The CDR3 has 13 amino acids. CDR1 is SQVTM, CDR2 ANQGSEA, per germline. V lost 4 bases and J 2 bases, leaving 10 bases between the germline ends. The chain's CDR3 is CSVGGVNTDTQYF. The CDR3 nucleotides are TGCAGCGTTGGAGGTGTGAACACAGATACGCAGTATTTT.

This clonotype was detected a few times. The chain has TRBV11-2 and TRBJ2-3; 12 positions agree with TRBD2. This CDR3 is 16 amino acids long. CDR1 and CDR2 (germline): SGHAT, FQNNGV. V lost 4 bases, J lost 6 bases, and 8 bases stayed unmatched. The CDR3 loop reads CASSSTSGRDRDTQYF. The CDR3 bases are TGTGCCAGCAGCTCGACTAGCGGGAGAGACCGGGATACGCAGTATTTT.

This clonotype showed up just a few times. The chain couples TRBV7-8 to TRBJ2-5; 8 nucleotides agree with TRBD2. CDR3 length equals 16 residues. The V and J ends lost 0 bases and 5 bases, in that order; junction bases with no gene match: 8. Germline assignment: CDR1 SGHVS and CDR2 FQNEAQ. The CDR3 DNA is TGTGCCAGCAGCTTAGCGGGGACTAGGCTGGGCGAGACCCAGTACTTC. This encodes CASSLAGTRLGETQYF.

V and J are TRBV20-1 and TRBJ1-2; D is possibly TRBD1 (5 bases). The CDR3 sequence is 13 residues long. V dropped 6 bases and J dropped 4 bases, with 15 bases sitting between them. Germline lookup yields CDR1 DFQATT and CDR2 SNEGSKA (reference sequence). This CDR3 is CSAKRQSLYGYTF. The CDR3 coding sequence is TGCAGTGCCAAGCGACAGAGCCTCTATGGCTACACCTTC.

This chain uses TRBV27 with TRBJ2-1, with TRBD2 matching 10 bases. Unmatched junction bases numbered 14, after V lost 3 bases and J lost 9 bases. This CDR3 contains 17 residues. Germline CDR1 is MNHEY and CDR2 is SMNVEV (reference sequence). The CDR3 is CASSFRSAGGPWGEQFF. Here the CDR3 DNA reads TGTGCCAGCAGTTTTCGCTCAGCGGGGGGGCCATGGGGTGAGCAGTTCTTC.

The chain joins TRBV9 to TRBJ2-1; possibly TRBD2 for D (6 bases). Deletions cut 4 bases from V and 3 bases from J, with 14 bases between. The CDR3 is made up of 15 amino acids. Looked up from germline, CDR1 is SGDLS and CDR2 is YYNGEE. The DNA for the CDR3 is TGTGCCAGCAGCCTTAGGGACTCAAACTACAATGAGCAGTTCTTC. Translating it yields CASSLRDSNYNEQFF.

This chain joins TRBV4-1 and TRBJ2-1; 10 nucleotides agree with TRBD2. Looked up from germline, CDR1 is MGHRA and CDR2 is YSYEKL. CDR3 length: 15 amino acids. Trimming took 3 bases from V and 5 from J; bases not matched to a gene: 4. The CDR3 DNA reads TGCGCCAGCAGCCACACTAGCGGGGCTCACAATGAGCAGTTCTTC. Protein: CASSHTSGAHNEQFF.

The chain carries TRBV19 and TRBJ1-3; unclear D gene. Germline V gene data show CDR1 as LNHDA and CDR2 as SQIVND (reference sequence). There are 15 residues in the CDR3. The germline V and J ends were trimmed by 1 base and 0 bases, with 7 bases remaining between them. CDR3 DNA: TGTGCCAGTAGTATAGTTCGATCCTCTGGAAACACCATATATTTT. Its protein is CASSIVRSSGNTIYF.

This clonotype has more than one count but fewer than ten. CDR3 sequence reads: CSTTQGPNEQYF. CDR3 nucleotide sequence: TGCAGCACAACACAGGGGCCCAACGAGCAGTACTTC. V gene TRBV29-1 combines with J gene TRBJ2-7; the match to TRBD1 covers 7 bases. V lost 8 bases to trimming and J lost 5 bases; unmatched junction nucleotides: 9. The germline V gene has CDR1 SQVTM and CDR2 ANQGSEA. This CDR3 has 12 residues.

This clonotype occurred many times. This chain joins TRBV18 and TRBJ2-1, with 8 bases that match TRBD2. CDR1 and CDR2 from the germline V gene are KGHSH and LQKENI. Germline trimming cut 2 bases from V and 6 bases from J; bases unmatched to any gene: 6. The CDR3 has 15 residues. CDR3 bases: TGTGCCAGCTCACCAAAGGCTAGCGGGCGCAATGAGCAGTTCTTC. Translated: CASSPKASGRNEQFF.

Ten or more counts support this clonotype. The chain employs TRBV7-9 and TRBJ1-6, with D possibly TRBD1 on 5 matching bases. From germline, CDR1 is SEHNR and CDR2 FQNEAQ (reference sequence). This CDR3 has 16 residues. Trimming shortened V by 5 bases and J by 3 bases, and 14 bases separated the two germline ends. The CDR3 DNA is TGTGCCAGCAGCCGGGACGGCGCTGTCTATAATTCACCCCTCCACTTT. This gives the protein CASSRDGAVYNSPLHF.

As DNA, the CDR3 is TGTGCCAGAGGATTTGGGACAGGGAACCCCCCCCTCCACTTT. Translating gives CARGFGTGNPPLHF. This chain joins TRBV2 and TRBJ1-6, with TRBD1 matching over 9 bases. Germline V gene sequence: CDR1 SNHLY, CDR2 FYNNEI. This CDR3 is 14 amino acids long. J lost 13 bases, V lost 9 bases, and 13 bases had no gene match.

This clonotype was found a few times. V and J are TRBV7-8 and TRBJ2-3; TRBD2 matches 12 bases. Germline V gene sequence: CDR1 SGHVS, CDR2 FQNEAQ. The junction had 6 bases not matched to a gene; V was cut back by 7 bases and J by 4 bases. The CDR3 length is 15 residues. The CDR3 region is CASTLAGGRADTQYF. CDR3 bases: TGTGCCAGCACCCTAGCGGGAGGGCGAGCAGATACGCAGTATTTT. Together with reference TRBV7-8 and TRBJ2-3, the CDR3 gives the full variable domain: GAGVSQSPRYKVAKRGQDVALRCDPISGHVSLFWYQQALGQGPEFLTYFQNEAQLDKSGLPSDRFFAERPEGSVSTLKIQRTQQEDSAVYLCASTLAGGRADTQYFGPGTRLTVL.

This clonotype has only a few counts. J is TRBJ1-2 and V is TRBV2; no definite D call. V was trimmed by 2 bases and J by 1 base, leaving 11 bases between them. This CDR3 contains 15 residues. Germline-derived CDR1 and CDR2 are SNHLY and FYNNEI. The CDR3 coding sequence is TGTGCCAGCAGTGAATCCTCCAGATTTAACTATGGCTACACCTTC. Its translation: CASSESSRFNYGYTF. The full variable domain, with the rest looked up from reference TRBV2 and TRBJ1-2, is EPEVTQTPSHQVTQMGQEVILRCVPISNHLYFYWYRQILGQKVEFLVSFYNNEISEKSEIFDDQFSVERPDGSNFTLKIRSTKLEDSAMYFCASSESSRFNYGYTFGSGTRLTVV.

This clonotype was recorded a few times. This chain joins TRBV20-1 and TRBJ1-4; D not resolved. V was pared by 0 bases and J by 7 bases, with 6 bases between. CDR3 length: 12 amino acids. Germline loops: CDR1 DFQATT, CDR2 SNEGSKA (reference sequence). CDR3 in amino acids: CSARDRGEKLFF. The CDR3 DNA reads TGCAGTGCTAGAGATCGAGGTGAAAAACTGTTTTTT.

This clonotype was detected a few times. In nucleotides, the CDR3 is TGTGCCAGCAGCTTAGGTCCCAGCTATGGCTACACCTTC. This sequence encodes CASSLGPSYGYTF. This chain uses TRBV7-9 with TRBJ1-2; the D is unclear. V was pared by 1 base and J by 4 bases, with 7 bases between. CDR1 SEHNR and CDR2 FQNEAQ come from the germline V gene (reference sequence). The CDR3 extends over 13 amino acids.